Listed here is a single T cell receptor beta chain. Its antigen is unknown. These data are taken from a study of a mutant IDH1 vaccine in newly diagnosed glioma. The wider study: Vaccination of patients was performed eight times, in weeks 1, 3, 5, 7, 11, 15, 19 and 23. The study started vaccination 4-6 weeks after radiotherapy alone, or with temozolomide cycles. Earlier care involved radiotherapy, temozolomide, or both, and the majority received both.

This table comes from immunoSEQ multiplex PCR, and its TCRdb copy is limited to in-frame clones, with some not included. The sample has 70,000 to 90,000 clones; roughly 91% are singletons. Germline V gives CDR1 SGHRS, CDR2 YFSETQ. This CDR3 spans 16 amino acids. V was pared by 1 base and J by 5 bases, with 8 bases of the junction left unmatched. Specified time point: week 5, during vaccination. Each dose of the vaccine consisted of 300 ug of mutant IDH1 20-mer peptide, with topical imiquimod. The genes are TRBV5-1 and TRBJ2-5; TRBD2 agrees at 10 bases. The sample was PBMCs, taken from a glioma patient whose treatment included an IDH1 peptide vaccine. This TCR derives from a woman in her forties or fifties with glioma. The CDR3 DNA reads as TGCGCCAGCAGCTTGACACTAGCGGGACTCGGGGAGACCCAGTACTTC. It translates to CASSLTLAGLGETQYF.